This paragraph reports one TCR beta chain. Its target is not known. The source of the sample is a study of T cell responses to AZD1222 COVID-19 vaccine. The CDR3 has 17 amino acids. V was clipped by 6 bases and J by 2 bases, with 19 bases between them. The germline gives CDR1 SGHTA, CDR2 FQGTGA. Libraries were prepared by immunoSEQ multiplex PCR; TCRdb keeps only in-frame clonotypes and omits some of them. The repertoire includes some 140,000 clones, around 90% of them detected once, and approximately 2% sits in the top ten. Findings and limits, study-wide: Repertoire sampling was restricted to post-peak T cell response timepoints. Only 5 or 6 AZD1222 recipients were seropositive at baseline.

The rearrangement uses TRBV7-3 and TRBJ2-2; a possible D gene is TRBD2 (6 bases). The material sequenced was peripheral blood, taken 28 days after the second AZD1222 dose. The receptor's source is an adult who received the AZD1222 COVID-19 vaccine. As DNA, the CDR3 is TGTGCCAGCAGTTCCCGGGGTTCGGGACTCAACACCGGGGAGCTGTTTTTT. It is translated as CASSSRGSGLNTGELFF.